The present T cell receptor beta chain was sequenced within a study of T cell changes during pregnancy in multiple sclerosis (dated by TCRdb to the late 2010s). Background for the entire study: The study examined how the T cell repertoire changed over the course of pregnancy in women with multiple sclerosis.

The library was obtained by the immunoSEQ multiplex PCR assay. Entries here come from immuneACCESS through TCRdb and include only in-frame sequences with V and J called. Some clones fail to appear in such tables; in the studies checked, an unresolved V gene covers under half of the shortfall, and the cause of the remainder is unknown. The sample contains about 77,000 clones, approximately 94% of them found a single time. Just over 2.5% of the sample is in the top ten clones. Notes on this clone: What this receptor recognizes is not known. No base quality information exists; no much larger clone differs at one position.

The CDR3 starts with the cysteine, ends with the phenylalanine, and has 16 residues. Only the CDR3 DNA is retained, 48 bases long and in frame from the first base. Relative to germline, V is 4 bases shorter and J is 1 base shorter, with 16 bases between their ends. Looking up the germline V gene (reference sequence) yields CDR1 SGHKS and CDR2 YYEKEE. The sequence was collected from a female donor in good health, enrolled as a control in a pregnancy study. Recombination connected TRBV5-5 to TRBJ2-3; TRBD2 is a possible D gene, resting on 6 matching bases. The sequences come from peripheral blood, collected after pregnancy. The CDR3 region reads CASSQGGGLGTDTQYF. The nucleotide sequence reads TGTGCCAGCAGCCAGGGAGGAGGTCTGGGCACAGATACGCAGTATTTT.